The clone carrying this TCR delta chain is termed medium-sized. This CDR3 is also generated by other DNA sequences in the sample. The data stem from a study of gamma-delta chains in newborns, infants, children. Study background: Innate gammadelta T cells reportedly expand polyclonally right after birth, driven by microbial exposure, per the title.

TCRdb repeated clone calling on the reads with CATT. This table holds roughly 6,000 delta-chain clones, around 2% found once. Material: blood. The TCR originated in a child who was a newborn, infant or young child, either healthy, febrile or measles-vaccinated (not recorded which).

The CDR3 region has the DNA TGTGCCTGTGACACCGTGGGGGACTCCTGGGACACCCGACAGATGTTTTTC. Protein: CACDTVGDSWDTRQMFF. This chain connects TRDV2 to TRDJ3; the match to TRDD3 covers 7 bases. The V gene's germline CDR1 is GEAIGNYY and CDR2 EKD. This CDR3 is 17 amino acids long. V shed 0 bases and J 0 bases; nucleotides not matched to a gene: 1.